The clone carrying this T cell receptor (beta chain) was seen a handful of times. Its specificity is unknown. Germline CDR1 and CDR2: SGHRS and YFSETQ. This CDR3 region has 13 residues. Trimming took off 2 bases at V and 5 bases at J, with 9 bases between the two ends. TCRdb re-derived calls from the 5' RACE reads in MiXCR, one entry per CDR3 protein. The repertoire holds 95,000 to 130,000 distinct CDR3 sequences, with more than 9% as singletons. Time point defined: blood at routine non-recurrence follow-up after resection. Whole RNA, isolated from tumor, nontumor lung or frozen PBMC, was sequenced without prior sorting. These data originate in a study of spatial heterogeneity in lung cancer. Study observations and caveats: Resection saw ubiquitous expanded tumor TCRs appear in blood more than follow-up did.

This TCR was sampled from a male donor with early-stage non-small cell lung cancer. The chain uses TRBV5-1 and TRBJ2-3; D not certain. Sequencing was performed on PBMCs, taken at follow-up. The CDR3 sequence: CASSFRRQDTQYF. CDR3 bases: TGCGCCAGCAGCTTCCGGCGGCAAGATACGCAGTATTTT.